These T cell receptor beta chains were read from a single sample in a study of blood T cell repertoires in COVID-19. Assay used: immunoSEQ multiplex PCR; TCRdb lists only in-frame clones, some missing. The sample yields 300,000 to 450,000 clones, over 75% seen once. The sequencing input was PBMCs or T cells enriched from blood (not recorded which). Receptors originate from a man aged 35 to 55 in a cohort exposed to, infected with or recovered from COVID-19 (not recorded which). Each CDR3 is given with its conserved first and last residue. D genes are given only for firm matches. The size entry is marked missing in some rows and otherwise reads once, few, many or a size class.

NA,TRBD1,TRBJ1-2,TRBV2,CASSDRAGGTGYTF,TGTGCCAGCAGTGATCGGGCAGGGGGTACTGGCTACACCTTC
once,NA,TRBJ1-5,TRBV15,CATSSGGSNQPQHF,TGTGCCACCAGCTCCGGAGGGAGCAATCAGCCCCAGCATTTT
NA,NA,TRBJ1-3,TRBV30,CAWSTGTGNTIYF,TGTGCCTGGAGTACAGGAACTGGAAACACCATATATTTT
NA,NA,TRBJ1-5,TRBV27,CASSSSTDSRAQHF,TGTGCCAGCAGTTCCTCGACAGACTCTAGGGCCCAGCATTTT
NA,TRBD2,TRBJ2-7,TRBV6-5,CASSYAGLAGDYEQYF,TGTGCCAGCAGTTACGCGGGACTTGCGGGAGACTACGAGCAGTACTTC
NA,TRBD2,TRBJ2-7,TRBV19,CASSIESGSSYEQYF,TGTGCCAGTAGTATAGAAAGCGGGAGTTCCTACGAGCAGTACTTC
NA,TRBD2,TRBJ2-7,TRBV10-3,CAISLAGGDEQYF,TGTGCCATCAGTCTAGCGGGAGGGGACGAGCAGTACTTC
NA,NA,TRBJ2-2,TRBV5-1,CASSPRQGENTGELFF,TGCGCCAGCAGCCCCCGGCAGGGCGAAAACACCGGGGAGCTGTTTTTT
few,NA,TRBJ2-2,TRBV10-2,CASSESVQGWTGELFF,TGCGCCAGCAGTGAGTCCGTCCAGGGGTGGACCGGGGAGCTGTTTTTT
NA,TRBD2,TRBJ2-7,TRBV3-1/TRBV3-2,CASSQPGTSGRSSYEQYF,TGTGCCAGCAGCCAGCCTGGGACTAGCGGGAGGAGCTCCTACGAGCAGTACTTC
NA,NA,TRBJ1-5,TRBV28,CASGRGGTNQPQHF,TGTGCCAGCGGGCGGGGGGGTACAAATCAGCCCCAGCATTTT
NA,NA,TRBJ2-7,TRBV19,CASSIGSAYEQYF,TGTGCCAGTAGTATAGGGTCAGCCTACGAGCAGTACTTC
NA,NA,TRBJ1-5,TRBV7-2,CASSLGDRSNQPQHF,TGTGCCAGCAGCTTAGGAGACAGAAGCAATCAGCCCCAGCATTTT
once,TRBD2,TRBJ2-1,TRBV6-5,CASSLAGVPSHEQFF,TGTGCCAGCAGTCTAGCGGGAGTTCCGTCCCATGAGCAGTTCTTC
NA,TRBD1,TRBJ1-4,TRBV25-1,CASSELGTGGGKLFF,TGTGCCAGCAGTGAATTGGGGACAGGGGGCGGAAAACTGTTTTTT
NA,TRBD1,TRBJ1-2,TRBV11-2,CASSLVDNRGGYTF,TGTGCCAGCAGCTTAGTAGACAACAGGGGCGGCTACACCTTC
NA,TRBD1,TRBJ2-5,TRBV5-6,CASSFSRGLETQYF,TGTGCCAGCAGCTTCTCCAGGGGGCTAGAGACCCAGTACTTC
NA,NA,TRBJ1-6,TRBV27,CASRKTSGLDNSPLHF,TGTGCCAGCAGGAAGACCTCAGGGCTTGATAATTCACCCCTCCACTTT
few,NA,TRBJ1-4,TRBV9,CASSVAGGGNEKLFF,TGTGCCAGCAGCGTAGCGGGAGGGGGGAATGAAAAACTGTTTTTT
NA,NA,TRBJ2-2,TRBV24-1,CATSDYSARNTGELFF,TGTGCCACCAGTGATTATTCAGCTAGGAACACCGGGGAGCTGTTTTTT
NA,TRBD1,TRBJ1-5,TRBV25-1,CASQGQGGSNQPQHF,TGTGCCAGCCAAGGACAGGGAGGAAGCAATCAGCCCCAGCATTTT
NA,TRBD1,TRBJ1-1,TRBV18,CASSFGTGNTEAFF,TGTGCCAGCTCATTTGGGACAGGGAACACTGAAGCTTTCTTT
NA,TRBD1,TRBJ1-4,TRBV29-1,CSAVTGANEKLFF,TGCAGCGCCGTGACAGGGGCTAATGAAAAACTGTTTTTT
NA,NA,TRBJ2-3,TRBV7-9,CASSPETDTQYF,TGTGCCAGCAGCCCTGAGACAGATACGCAGTATTTT
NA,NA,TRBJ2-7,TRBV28,CASSTHRAVRSEQYF,TGTGCCAGCAGTACACACAGGGCGGTGAGGAGCGAGCAGTACTTC
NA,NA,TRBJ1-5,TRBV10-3,CAIQQGGDQPQHF,TGTGCCATCCAACAAGGGGGGGATCAGCCCCAGCATTTT
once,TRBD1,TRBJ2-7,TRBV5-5,CASSLGLGQGAYEQYF,TGTGCCAGCAGCTTGGGTTTAGGACAGGGGGCCTACGAGCAGTACTTC
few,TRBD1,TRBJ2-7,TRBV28,CASSQTGGNEQYF,TGTGCCAGCAGTCAAACAGGGGGCAACGAGCAGTACTTC
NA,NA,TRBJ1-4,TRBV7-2,CASSSHDSYYEKLFF,TGTGCCAGCAGCTCCCACGACAGCTATTATGAAAAACTGTTTTTT
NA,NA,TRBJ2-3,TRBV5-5,CASSARLDWSTDTQYF,TGTGCCAGCAGCGCCAGACTAGACTGGAGCACAGATACGCAGTATTTT
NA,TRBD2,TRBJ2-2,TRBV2,CASSYSGSGTGELFF,TGTGCCAGCAGTTATAGCGGGAGTGGCACCGGGGAGCTGTTTTTT
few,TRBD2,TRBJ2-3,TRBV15,CATSRGLAAGGSTDTQYF,TGTGCCACCAGCAGAGGACTAGCCGCGGGAGGGAGCACAGATACGCAGTATTTT
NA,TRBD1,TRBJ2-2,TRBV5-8,CASRSPGQGTGELFF,TGTGCCAGCAGATCACCGGGACAGGGAACCGGGGAGCTGTTTTTT
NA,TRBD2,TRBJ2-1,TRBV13,CASSSHGLAKMNEQFF,TGTGCCAGCAGTTCACACGGACTAGCGAAAATGAATGAGCAGTTCTTC
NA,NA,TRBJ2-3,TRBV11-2,CASSLPPTLTERTDTQYF,TGTGCCAGCAGCTTACCCCCCACACTGACAGAGAGGACAGATACGCAGTATTTT
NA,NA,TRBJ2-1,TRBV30,CAWSVLSSMANEQFF,TGTGCCTGGAGTGTACTAAGTTCTATGGCGAATGAGCAGTTCTTC
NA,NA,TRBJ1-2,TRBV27,CASSSTNTGVYGYTF,TGTGCCAGCAGCTCCACCAATACAGGAGTTTATGGCTACACCTTC
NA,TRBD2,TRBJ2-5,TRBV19,CASSRLGLDKETQYF,TGTGCCAGTAGTCGCCTAGGACTAGACAAAGAGACCCAGTACTTC
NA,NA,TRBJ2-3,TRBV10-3,CAISEPAGTRSDTQYF,TGTGCCATCAGTGAGCCCGCGGGCACCCGTTCAGATACGCAGTATTTT
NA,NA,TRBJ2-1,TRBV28,CASSKQGRTYNEQFF,TGTGCCAGCAGCAAACAGGGAAGAACCTACAATGAGCAGTTCTTC
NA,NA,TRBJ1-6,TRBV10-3,CATWGGSAYNSPLHF,TGTGCCACCTGGGGGGGGAGCGCCTATAATTCACCCCTCCACTTT
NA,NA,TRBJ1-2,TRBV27,CASSPLDSKYGYTF,TGTGCCAGCAGTCCTCTTGATAGCAAATATGGCTACACCTTC
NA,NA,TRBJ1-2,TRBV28,CASSLPTGTIGYTF,TGTGCCAGCAGTTTACCGACAGGAACTATTGGCTACACCTTC
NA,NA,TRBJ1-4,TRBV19,CASQPSTGISDEKLFF,TGTGCCAGTCAACCCTCTACAGGGATTAGCGATGAAAAACTGTTTTTT
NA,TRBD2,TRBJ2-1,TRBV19,CASSPLAGAWRDEQFF,TGTGCCAGTAGTCCTCTAGCGGGAGCATGGAGGGATGAGCAGTTCTTC
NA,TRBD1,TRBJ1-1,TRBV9,CASSVGQGVGNTEAFF,TGTGCCAGCAGCGTAGGGCAGGGGGTGGGAAACACTGAAGCTTTCTTT
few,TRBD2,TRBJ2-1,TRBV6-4,CASSVAGGPNEQFF,TGTGCCAGCAGTGTAGCGGGAGGTCCAAATGAGCAGTTCTTC
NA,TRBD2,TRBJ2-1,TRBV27,CASSLAGGSGYNEQFF,TGTGCCAGCAGTTTAGCGGGCGGGAGTGGTTACAATGAGCAGTTCTTC
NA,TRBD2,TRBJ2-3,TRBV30,CAWSVRASGRPDTQYF,TGTGCCTGGAGTGTACGGGCTAGCGGGAGGCCAGATACGCAGTATTTT
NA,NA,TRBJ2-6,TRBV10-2,CASSESYELAGSGANVLTF,TGCGCCAGCAGTGAGTCGTACGAACTAGCAGGCTCTGGGGCCAACGTCCTGACTTTC